The 14 T cell receptor beta chains below were found in one sample sequenced in a study of OX40 agonist ivuxolimab in advanced cancers. Clones were read by immunoSEQ multiplex PCR, and TCRdb kept only the in-frame ones, dropping some. Among about 77,000 clones listed, roughly 85% were seen once. Specimen: CD4+ or CD8+ T cells sorted from blood, collected in a trial of the OX40 agonist ivuxolimab. The receptors stem from an adult with an advanced solid tumor such as melanoma, head and neck, liver or kidney cancer.

The J gene is TRBJ2-3, the V gene TRBV18; D remains unclear. The CDR3 is 14 residues long. V shed 5 bases and J shed 4 bases, with 13 bases lying between them. Germline V lookup: CDR1 KGHSH, CDR2 LQKENI. DNA for the CDR3: TGTGCCAGCTCATCGCAAAACATCCCAGATACGCAGTATTTT. Its protein product is CASSSQNIPDTQYF.

This clone was recorded once. The V gene is TRBV28, the J gene TRBJ1-3, with no clear D. Germline CDR1 and CDR2: MDHEN and SYDVKM. This CDR3 has 13 residues. The V end was cut by 9 bases, the J end by 2 bases, with 11 bases between. The CDR3 spells CASGNGAGNTIYF. The CDR3 nucleotides read TGTGCCAGTGGTAACGGAGCTGGAAACACCATATATTTT.

The J gene is TRBJ2-1, the V gene TRBV7-9; the match to TRBD2 covers 7 bases. CDR1 and CDR2 from the germline V gene are SEHNR and FQNEAQ (reference sequence). The CDR3 is made up of 14 amino acids. V trimming: 8 bases; J trimming: 4 bases; junction bases outside the gene matches: 8. Here the CDR3 DNA reads TGTGCCAGCTGGGGTACGGGACTATACAATGAGCAGTTCTTC. This encodes CASWGTGLYNEQFF.

This chain connects TRBV18 to TRBJ1-1; D call uncertain. CDR1 and CDR2 (germline): KGHSH, LQKENI. The CDR3 is 13 amino acids. V was clipped by 2 bases and J by 4 bases, with 8 bases between them. This chain's CDR3 is CASSPNKGTEAFF. CDR3 coding DNA: TGTGCCAGCTCACCAAATAAGGGCACTGAAGCTTTCTTT.

V usage is TRBV30 and J usage is TRBJ1-5, with a weak D call TRBD1 (6 bases). Germline V gene data show CDR1 as GTSNPN and CDR2 as SVGIG (reference sequence). The CDR3 is 15 residues long. Trimming took 4 bases from V and 4 from J, leaving 17 bases between them. CDR3 amino acids: CAWNAPGQNNQPQHF. In DNA form, the CDR3 reads TGTGCCTGGAACGCCCCCGGACAGAATAATCAGCCCCAGCATTTT.

The V gene is TRBV7-2, the J gene TRBJ2-7; 10 bases map to TRBD2. With V trimmed by 3 bases and J by 5 bases, 10 bases remained unmatched. The CDR3 is 16 residues long. Germline CDR1 SGHTA, CDR2 FQGNSA. In DNA, the CDR3 is TGTGCCAGCAGCTTGGGACTAGCGAGAGCTTGGGACGAGCAGTACTTC. Translating gives CASSLGLARAWDEQYF.

CDR3 bases: TGTGCCAGCAGCTTAGAGAATCGGGGAACCGGGGAGCTGTTTTTT. Its translation is CASSLENRGTGELFF. The V call is TRBV13, the J call TRBJ2-2; D perhaps matches TRBD2 (5 bases). V lost 1 base, J lost 5 bases, and 11 bases lay in between. CDR1 is PRHDT and CDR2 is FYEKMQ in the germline V gene (reference sequence). CDR3 size: 15 residues.

The gene calls are TRBV11-2 and TRBJ2-1; D tentatively reads TRBD1 or TRBD2 (5 bases each). The V end lost 5 bases, the J end lost 8 bases, and 16 bases lay between the germline ends. The CDR3 is 14 residues long. Germline V gene sequence: CDR1 SGHAT, CDR2 FQNNGV. This CDR3 is CASSQIGLGDEQFF. The DNA for the CDR3 is TGTGCCAGCAGCCAGATAGGGTTGGGGGATGAGCAGTTCTTC. Drawing the rest from reference TRBV11-2 and TRBJ2-1, the complete variable domain is EAGVAQSPRYKIIEKRQSVAFWCNPISGHATLYWYQQILGQGPKLLIQFQNNGVVDDSQLPKDRFSAERLKGVDSTLKIQPAKLEDSAVYLCASSQIGLGDEQFFGPGTRLTVL.

V usage is TRBV5-6 and J usage is TRBJ1-5; 7 bases map to TRBD1. The germline V gene encodes CDR1 SGHDT and CDR2 YYEEEE. Trimming cost V 1 base and J 2 bases; bases outside gene matches: 3. CDR3 length: 15 amino acids. The CDR3, as DNA: TGTGCCAGCAGCTTGACAGGGGCCGGCAATCAGCCCCAGCATTTT. Encoded protein: CASSLTGAGNQPQHF.

The chain recombines TRBV10-1 with TRBJ2-7; a possible D gene is TRBD2 (5 bases). This CDR3 has 13 residues. V was cut by 4 bases and J by 3 bases, with 10 bases left in between. Germline CDR1 and CDR2: WNHNN and SYGVQD (reference sequence). The CDR3 region is CASSAGMYYEQYF. Written as DNA, the CDR3 is TGCGCCAGCAGTGCCGGGATGTACTACGAGCAGTACTTC.

This sequence joins TRBV5-1 and TRBJ2-5; D remains unclear. The CDR3 is 16 residues long. Germline CDR1 and CDR2: SGHRS and YFSETQ. With 3 bases removed from V and 0 bases from J, the gap between germline ends came to 15 bases. CDR3 protein: CASSSPNIRDQETQYF. Here the CDR3 DNA reads TGCGCCAGCAGCTCCCCAAATATCCGGGACCAAGAGACCCAGTACTTC.

The V call is TRBV28, the J call TRBJ1-2; tentatively, D is TRBD1 (5 bases). Trimming pared 7 bases from V and 4 bases from J, leaving 13 bases between. CDR3 length: 13 residues. The germline CDR1 and CDR2 sequences are MDHEN and SYDVKM. In DNA, the CDR3 is TGTGCCAGCACCTGGGGCGGGGGCTATGGCTACACCTTC. This gives the protein CASTWGGGYGYTF.

This sequence joins TRBV11-1 and TRBJ1-1; D is unresolved. CDR3 size: 14 residues. The germline V gene encodes CDR1 SGHAT and CDR2 FQDESV (reference sequence). Trimming stripped 3 bases from V and 9 bases from J, with 17 bases between. CDR3 in DNA: TGTGCCAGCAGCTTGAGTATTGGAGGCCGTCAAGCTTTCTTT. Encoded protein: CASSLSIGGRQAFF.

The chain joins TRBV5-1 to TRBJ2-7, with D perhaps being TRBD1 or TRBD2 (5 bases each). This CDR3 has 14 residues. Trimming removed 5 bases from V and 0 bases from J, with 12 bases in between. The germline V gene has CDR1 SGHRS and CDR2 YFSETQ. The CDR3 nucleotides read TGCGCCAGCAGAGCGGACACCAGCTCCTACGAGCAGTACTTC. Residues: CASRADTSSYEQYF.